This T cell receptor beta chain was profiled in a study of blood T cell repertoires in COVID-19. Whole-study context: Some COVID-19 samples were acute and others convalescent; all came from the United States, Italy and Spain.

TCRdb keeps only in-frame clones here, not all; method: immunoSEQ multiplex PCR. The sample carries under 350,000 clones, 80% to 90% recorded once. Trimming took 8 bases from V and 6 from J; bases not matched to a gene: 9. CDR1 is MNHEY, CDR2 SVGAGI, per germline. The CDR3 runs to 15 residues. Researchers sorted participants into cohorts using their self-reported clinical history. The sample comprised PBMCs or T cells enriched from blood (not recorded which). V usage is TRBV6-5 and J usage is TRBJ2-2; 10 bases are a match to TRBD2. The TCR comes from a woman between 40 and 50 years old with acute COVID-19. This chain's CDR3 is CASCSGRALAGELFF. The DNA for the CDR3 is TGTGCCAGCTGCAGCGGGAGGGCCCTCGCCGGGGAGCTGTTTTTT.